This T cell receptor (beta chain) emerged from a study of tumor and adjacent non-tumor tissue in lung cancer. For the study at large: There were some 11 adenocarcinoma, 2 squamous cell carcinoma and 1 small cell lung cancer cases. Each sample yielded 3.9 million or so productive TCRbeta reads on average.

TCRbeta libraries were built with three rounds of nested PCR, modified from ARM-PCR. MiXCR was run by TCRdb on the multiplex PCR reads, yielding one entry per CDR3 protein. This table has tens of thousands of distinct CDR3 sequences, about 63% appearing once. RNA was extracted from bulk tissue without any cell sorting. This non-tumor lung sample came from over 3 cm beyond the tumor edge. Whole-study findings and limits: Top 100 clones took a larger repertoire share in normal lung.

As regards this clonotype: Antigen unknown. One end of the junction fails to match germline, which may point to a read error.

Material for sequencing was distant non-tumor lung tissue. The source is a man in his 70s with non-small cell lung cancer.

The CDR3 region is CSASRSGNSYEQCF. In DNA, the CDR3 is TGCAGTGCTAGTCGTAGCGGAAACTCCTACGAGCAGTGCTTC. The V call is TRBV20-1, the J call TRBJ2-7; maybe TRBD2 (6 bases). Germline lookup yields CDR1 DFQATT and CDR2 SNEGSKA (reference sequence). The CDR3 sequence is 14 residues long.